A single sample gave rise to the 26 T cell receptor beta chains below, sequenced in a study of T cells in women clearing cervical HPV infection. The table came from immunoSEQ multiplex PCR; TCRdb's copy has only in-frame clones and leaves some out. This sample lists 18,000 or so clones; its ten largest clones have under 15%. Sample: blood buffy coat. The origin of the receptors is a woman aged 18 to 69 with a cervical HPV16 infection that either progressed to CIN3+ or cleared (not recorded which).

A note on this clone: Read sequence stops 3 residues before the CDR3 end, and the germline J gene provides the missing end. This chain joins TRBV4-2 and TRBJ2-1; 9 bases are shared with TRBD2. This CDR3 spans 15 amino acids. CDR1 and CDR2 (germline): LGHNA, YNFKEQ. Losses at the gene ends were 4 bases for V and 6 bases for J; bases not matched to a gene: 7. CDR3 region: CASSPLAGQSNEQFF. CDR3 bases read: TGTGCCAGCAGCCCGCTAGCGGGGCAATCCAATGAG.

As concerns this clone: Read coverage stops 3 residues before the CDR3 terminus; the germline J gene supplies the remainder. This chain links TRBV10-3 with TRBJ1-1; TRBD1 might be the D (5 bases). V lost 6 bases and J 6 bases, leaving 26 bases between the germline ends. Germline V gene lookup returns CDR1 ENHRY and CDR2 SYGVKD. The CDR3 contains 17 residues. CDR3 DNA (partial): TGTGCCATCAGCGAGAGCAGGGTTAAGCAGGACGTCCCTGAA. This codes for CAISESRVKQDVPE. The CDR3 reads in full as CAISESRVKQDVPEAFF.

Comments on this clone: The missing CDR3 end, 3 residues past where the read stops, is filled in from the germline J gene. This chain links TRBV2 with TRBJ1-6, with D unclear. V was cut by 2 bases and J by 9 bases, with 11 bases left in between. Germline V gene data show CDR1 as SNHLY and CDR2 as FYNNEI. The CDR3 extends over 14 amino acids. The part of the CDR3 DNA that was read is TGTGCCAGCAGTGAAATTGGCCACGCTTCACCC. Amino acid sequence: CASSEIGHASP. In full, the CDR3 is CASSEIGHASPLHF.

Of note for this clone: The read comes to an end 3 residues before the CDR3 does, leaving the germline J gene to fill in the end. The rearrangement joins TRBV2 to TRBJ1-6, with 9 bases matching TRBD1. Germline values: CDR1 SNHLY, CDR2 FYNNEI. The junction had 4 bases not matched to a gene; V was cut back by 9 bases and J by 7 bases. The CDR3 extends over 13 amino acids. CDR3 amino acids: CARTGTGNSPLHF. The sequenced CDR3 bases are TGTGCCAGGACCGGGACAGGGAATTCACCC.

In regard to this clone: The read falls 3 residues short of the CDR3 end, and the missing part is taken from the germline J gene. V usage is TRBV11-3 and J usage is TRBJ2-5, with D perhaps matching TRBD1 (7 bases). CDR1 is SGHNT, CDR2 YENEEA, per germline. This CDR3 has 14 residues. Trimming removed 2 bases at V and 5 bases at J, with 12 bases between. The sequenced part of the CDR3 DNA is TGTGCCAGCAGCTTACAGGGGGGCTGGGAGACC. Amino acids: CASSLQGGWET. The entire CDR3 sequence reads CASSLQGGWETQYF. Full variable domain (remainder filled in from reference TRBV11-3 and TRBJ2-5): EAGVVQSPRYKIIEKKQPVAFWCNPISGHNTLYWYLQNLGQGPELLIRYENEEAVDDSQLPKDRFSAERLKGVDSTLKIQPAELGDSAVYLCASSLQGGWETQYFGPGTRLLVL.

With respect to this clone: The read finishes 3 residues shy of the CDR3 end, and the germline J gene is used to complete it. The genes are TRBV19 and TRBJ1-1; D possibly corresponds to TRBD1 (5 bases). The CDR3 has 14 residues. The V and J ends lost 4 bases and 1 base respectively, with 10 bases between them. Looked up from germline, CDR1 is LNHDA and CDR2 is SQIVND (reference sequence). The CDR3: CASSSGDGNTEAFF. CDR3 bases read: TGTGCCAGTAGTAGCGGGGACGGGAACACTGAA.

Comments on this clone: The read ends 3 residues before the CDR3 terminus; that terminus is restored from the germline J gene. V is TRBV20-1 and J is TRBJ1-3, with 8 bases that match TRBD1. This CDR3 has 14 residues. Germline-derived CDR1 and CDR2 are DFQATT and SNEGSKA (reference sequence). Trimming at V came to 6 bases and at J to 8 bases, leaving 12 bases not matched to a gene. The chain's CDR3 is CSAHPGTGWDTIYF. CDR3 bases read: TGCAGTGCCCATCCCGGGACAGGTTGGGACACC.

With respect to this clone: A junction end diverges from the germline sequence, so it may reflect a read error. From the germline J gene comes the end of the CDR3, since the read stops 3 residues before it. The chain has TRBV4-2 and TRBJ1-3; D might be TRBD1 (6 bases). CDR1 is LGHNA and CDR2 is YNFKEQ in the germline V gene. The CDR3 spans 15 residues. Incomplete CDR3 DNA: TGCGCCAGCAGCCAAGAAGGGGGCTCTGGAAACACC. This encodes CASSQEGGSGNT. The entire CDR3 reads CASSQEGGSGNTIYF.

In regard to this clone: The CDR3 goes on 3 residues after the read ends, and that part is filled in from the germline J gene. V gene TRBV2 combines with J gene TRBJ1-5; 11 bases match TRBD1. V trimming: 3 bases; J trimming: 1 base; junction bases outside the gene matches: 2. There are 16 residues in the CDR3. Germline CDR1 reads SNHLY; CDR2 reads FYNNEI. CDR3 sequence: CASSDGTGGSNQPQHF. CDR3 bases read: TGTGCCAGCAGTGATGGGACAGGGGGGAGCAATCAGCCC. Based on the CDR3 plus reference TRBV2 and TRBJ1-5, the full variable domain is EPEVTQTPSHQVTQMGQEVILRCVPISNHLYFYWYRQILGQKVEFLVSFYNNEISEKSEIFDDQFSVERPDGSNFTLKIRSTKLEDSAMYFCASSDGTGGSNQPQHFGDGTRLSIL.

As to this clone: The sequenced fragment ends 3 residues before the CDR3 boundary, so the rest is inferred from the germline J gene. This chain uses TRBV5-4 with TRBJ1-1; maybe TRBD1 (5 bases). The germline gives CDR1 SGHNT, CDR2 YYREEE (reference sequence). With 5 bases removed from V and 6 bases from J, the gap between germline ends came to 14 bases. The CDR3 loop spans 13 amino acids. The CDR3 reads CASSSREAPEAFF. CDR3 bases read: TGTGCCAGCAGTTCCAGGGAGGCGCCTGAA.

For this clone: The CDR3 is cut off 3 residues early in the read; its end comes from the germline J gene. This sequence joins TRBV10-3 and TRBJ1-1; maybe TRBD1 (6 bases). The CDR3 totals 14 residues. V was trimmed by 4 bases and J by 0 bases, leaving 9 bases between them. Germline CDR1 and CDR2: ENHRY and SYGVKD. The CDR3: CAISATGMNTEAFF. The sequenced CDR3 bases are TGTGCCATCAGTGCTACAGGGATGAACACTGAA.

With respect to this clone: From the germline J gene comes the end of the CDR3, since the read stops 3 residues before it. V is TRBV11-1 and J is TRBJ1-1, with 9 positions matching TRBD1. CDR3 length: 13 residues. V trimming: 5 bases; J trimming: 3 bases; junction bases outside the gene matches: 1. Germline CDR1 and CDR2: SGHAT and FQDESV (reference sequence). The CDR3 loop reads CASSRQGDTEAFF. The sequenced CDR3 bases are TGTGCCAGCAGCCGACAGGGGGACACTGAA.

As to this clone: The missing CDR3 end, 3 residues past where the read stops, is filled in from the germline J gene. The chain uses TRBV19 and TRBJ2-7; D is perhaps TRBD1 (6 bases). The germline gives CDR1 LNHDA, CDR2 SQIVND (reference sequence). The CDR3 extends over 13 amino acids. The germline V and J ends were trimmed by 6 bases and 0 bases, with 9 bases remaining between them. The CDR3 here is CASSQGSSYEQYF. CDR3 DNA (partial): TGTGCCAGTAGCCAGGGGAGCTCCTACGAG.

With respect to this clone: The read ends 3 residues early relative to the CDR3; the germline J gene fills the gap. The chain joins TRBV11-1 to TRBJ2-1; 9 bases line up with TRBD1. Germline trimming cut 7 bases from V and 7 bases from J; bases unmatched to any gene: 11. Germline V gives CDR1 SGHAT, CDR2 FQDESV (reference sequence). The CDR3 covers 15 residues. The CDR3 region is CASIETGGIGNEQFF. The CDR3 DNA, read in part, is TGTGCCAGCATCGAGACAGGGGGGATTGGAAATGAG.

Note on this clone: The read stops 3 residues short of the end of the CDR3; the missing end is completed from the germline J gene. The J gene is TRBJ2-1, the V gene TRBV4-1; 11 bases map to TRBD2. The CDR3 has 18 residues. Germline V gene sequence: CDR1 MGHRA, CDR2 YSYEKL. The V and J ends lost 1 base and 4 bases, in that order; junction bases with no gene match: 9. The CDR3 bases that were read are TGCGCCAGCAGCCAAGCGAATAGCGGGGGGGTGGTATACAATGAG. Translation: CASSQANSGGVVYNE. In full, the CDR3 reads CASSQANSGGVVYNEQFF.

Notes on this clone: The CDR3 end is not reached by the read, which stops 3 residues before it; the germline J gene fills it in. V is TRBV28 and J is TRBJ2-3; 8 positions match TRBD1. Germline V gene lookup returns CDR1 MDHEN and CDR2 SYDVKM. The CDR3 has 16 amino acids. Trimming took 5 bases from V and 4 from J; bases not matched to a gene: 11. Partial CDR3 DNA: TGTGCCAGCAGTGTTATCCAGGGGGCAGAATCAGATACG. Translated, it gives CASSVIQGAESDT. The full CDR3 protein reads CASSVIQGAESDTQYF.

Comment on this clone: The CDR3 end is not reached by the read, which stops 3 residues before it; the germline J gene fills it in. This chain links TRBV30 with TRBJ2-1; 10 bases line up with TRBD1. This CDR3 spans 15 amino acids. V dropped 3 bases and J dropped 3; count of bases not matched to a gene: 5. Germline V lookup: CDR1 GTSNPN, CDR2 SVGIG (reference sequence). The CDR3 spells CAWSPGQGVYNEQFF. CDR3 DNA, as far as it was read: TGTGCCTGGAGCCCTGGACAGGGGGTCTACAATGAG. Full variable domain (remainder filled in from reference TRBV30 and TRBJ2-1): SQTIHQWPATLVQPVGSPLSLECTVEGTSNPNLYWYRQAAGRGLQLLFYSVGIGQISSEVPQNLSASRPQDRQFILSSKKLLLSDSGFYLCAWSPGQGVYNEQFFGPGTRLTVL.

About this clone itself: With the read ending 3 residues before the CDR3 end, the germline J gene is used to fill in that end. The chain recombines TRBV20-1 with TRBJ2-7, with 7 nucleotides matching TRBD1. This CDR3 is built from 14 residues. Germline CDR1 and CDR2: DFQATT and SNEGSKA (reference sequence). With V trimmed by 7 bases and J by 0 bases, 9 bases remained unmatched. Incomplete CDR3 DNA: TGCAGTGTAAAGGGACAGCTGAGCTCCTACGAG. Protein sequence: CSVKGQLSSYE. The full CDR3 protein is CSVKGQLSSYEQYF.

In the case of this clone: With the read ending 3 residues before the CDR3 end, the germline J gene is used to fill in that end. The J gene is TRBJ1-3, the V gene TRBV20-1, with TRBD1 as a possible D gene (6 bases). With 3 bases removed from V and 0 bases from J, the gap between germline ends came to 18 bases. The CDR3 has 17 amino acids. Germline values: CDR1 DFQATT, CDR2 SNEGSKA (reference sequence). This CDR3 is CSASPRGLLSSGNTIYF. CDR3 bases read: TGCAGTGCTAGCCCCAGGGGTCTGCTTAGCTCTGGAAACACC.

With regard to this clone: The CDR3 extends 3 residues past the end of the read, so its final part is completed from the germline J gene. Other DNA sequences within the sample encode an identical CDR3. The chain combines TRBV2 with TRBJ1-3; tentative D call: TRBD1 (6 bases). There are 14 residues in the CDR3. Germline CDR1 SNHLY, CDR2 FYNNEI. V lost 5 bases, J lost 4 bases, and 12 bases lay in between. The CDR3 spells CASSPGTSGNTIYF. The CDR3 DNA, read in part, is TGTGCCAGCAGTCCCGGGACATCCGGAAACACC. The full variable domain, with the rest looked up from reference TRBV2 and TRBJ1-3, is EPEVTQTPSHQVTQMGQEVILRCVPISNHLYFYWYRQILGQKVEFLVSFYNNEISEKSEIFDDQFSVERPDGSNFTLKIRSTKLEDSAMYFCASSPGTSGNTIYFGEGSWLTVV.

A note on this clone: At one boundary the junction diverges from the germline segment, which might be a read error. The DNA ends 3 residues before the CDR3 does, and the rest of the CDR3 is filled in from the germline J gene. The V call is TRBV7-7, the J call TRBJ2-3, with 12 bases identical to TRBD2. The length of the CDR3 is 17 residues. Per germline, CDR1 SSHAT and CDR2 FNYEAQ (reference sequence). The CDR3: CASSLELAGGPKGTQYF. CDR3 bases read: TGTGCTAGCAGCTTAGAACTAGCGGGAGGCCCAAAGGGTACG.

In the case of this clone: With the read ending 3 residues before the CDR3 end, the germline J gene is used to fill in that end. The rearrangement links TRBV10-3 to TRBJ2-1, with TRBD2 identical over 9 bases. The germline V gene encodes CDR1 ENHRY and CDR2 SYGVKD. V lost 6 bases, J lost 2 bases, and 8 bases stayed unmatched. The CDR3 runs to 16 residues. The CDR3 loop reads CAISLGLARTYNEQFF. The part of the CDR3 DNA that was read is TGTGCCATCAGCCTAGGACTAGCGAGAACCTACAATGAG.

A note on this clone: The CDR3 extends 3 residues past the end of the read, so its final part is completed from the germline J gene. The chain has TRBV29-1 and TRBJ2-5; 13 positions match TRBD2. Germline lookup yields CDR1 SQVTM and CDR2 ANQGSEA. The CDR3 covers 13 residues. V lost 7 bases to trimming and J lost 4 bases; unmatched junction nucleotides: 3. The CDR3 sequence is CSARLAGGETQYF. The covered CDR3 bases are TGCAGCGCCAGACTAGCGGGGGGAGAGACC.

Note on this clone: The read falls 3 residues short of the CDR3 end, and the missing part is taken from the germline J gene. This sequence joins TRBV7-2 and TRBJ1-3; the match to TRBD1 covers 7 bases. V lost 5 bases, J lost 5 bases, and 3 bases stayed unmatched. This CDR3 region has 13 residues. Per the germline V gene, CDR1 is SGHTA and CDR2 is FQGNSA. CDR3 DNA (partial): TGTGCCAGCAGCCAGGGACAGAGAAACACC. This sequence encodes CASSQGQRNT. The full CDR3 protein reads CASSQGQRNTIYF. Using reference TRBV7-2 and TRBJ1-3 for the parts outside the CDR3, the full variable domain is GAGVSQSPSNKVTEKGKDVELRCDPISGHTALYWYRQSLGQGLEFLIYFQGNSAPDKSGLPSDRFSAERTGGSVSTLTIQRTQQEDSAVYLCASSQGQRNTIYFGEGSWLTVV.

For this clone: The missing CDR3 end, 3 residues past where the read stops, is filled in from the germline J gene. This sequence joins TRBV13 and TRBJ1-4; 8 bases map to TRBD1. The CDR3 totals 15 residues. Germline V lookup: CDR1 PRHDT, CDR2 FYEKMQ (reference sequence). The junction had 6 bases not matched to a gene; V was cut back by 4 bases and J by 5 bases. The CDR3 region is CASSSGQGGNEKLFF. The CDR3 DNA, read in part, is TGTGCCAGCAGCTCTGGACAGGGAGGGAATGAAAAA.

Points on this clone: The read terminates 3 residues ahead of where the CDR3 ends, so the germline J gene completes it. The chain carries TRBV4-1 and TRBJ2-1, with TRBD2 matching over 7 bases. CDR1 is MGHRA and CDR2 is YSYEKL in the germline V gene. Losses at the gene ends were 3 bases for V and 0 bases for J; bases not matched to a gene: 11. This CDR3 is built from 18 residues. The sequenced part of the CDR3 DNA is TGCGCCAGCAGCCACCGCGGGCGGTCTAGCGGCTCCTACAATGAG. This translates into CASSHRGRSSGSYNE. The entire CDR3 is CASSHRGRSSGSYNEQFF.